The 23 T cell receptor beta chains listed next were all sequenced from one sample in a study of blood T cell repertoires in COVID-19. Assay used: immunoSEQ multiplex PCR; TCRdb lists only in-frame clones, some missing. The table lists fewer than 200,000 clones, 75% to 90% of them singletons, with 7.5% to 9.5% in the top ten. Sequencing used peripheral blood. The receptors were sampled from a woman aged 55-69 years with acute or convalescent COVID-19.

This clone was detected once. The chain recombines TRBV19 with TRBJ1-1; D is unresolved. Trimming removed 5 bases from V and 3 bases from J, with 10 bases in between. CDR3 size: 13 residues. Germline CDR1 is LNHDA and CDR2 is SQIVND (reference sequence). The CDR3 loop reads CASSPTVDTEAFF. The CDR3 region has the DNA TGTGCCAGTAGTCCAACAGTCGACACTGAAGCTTTCTTT.

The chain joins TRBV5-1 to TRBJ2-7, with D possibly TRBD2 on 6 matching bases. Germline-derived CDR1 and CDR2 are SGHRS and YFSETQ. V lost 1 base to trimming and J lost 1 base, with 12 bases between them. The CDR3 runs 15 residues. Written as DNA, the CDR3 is TGCGCCAGCAGCTTGACTTGGGACTCGTCCTACGAGCAGTACTTC. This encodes CASSLTWDSSYEQYF. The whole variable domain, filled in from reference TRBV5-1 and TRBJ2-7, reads KAGVTQTPRYLIKTRGQQVTLSCSPISGHRSVSWYQQTPGQGLQFLFEYFSETQRNKGNFPGRFSGRQFSNSRSEMNVSTLELGDSALYLCASSLTWDSSYEQYFGPGTRLTVT.

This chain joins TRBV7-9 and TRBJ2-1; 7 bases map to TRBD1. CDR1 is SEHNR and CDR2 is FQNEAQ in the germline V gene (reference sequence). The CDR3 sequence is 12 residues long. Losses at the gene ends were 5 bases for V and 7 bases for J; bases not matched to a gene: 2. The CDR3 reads CASSLRGNEQFF. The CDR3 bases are TGTGCCAGCAGCCTCAGGGGGAATGAGCAGTTCTTC.

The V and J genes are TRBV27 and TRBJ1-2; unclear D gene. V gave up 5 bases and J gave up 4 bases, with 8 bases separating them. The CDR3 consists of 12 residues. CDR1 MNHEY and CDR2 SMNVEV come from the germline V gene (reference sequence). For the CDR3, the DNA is TGTGCCAGCAGTCGGGCGGGCTATGGCTACACCTTC. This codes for CASSRAGYGYTF.

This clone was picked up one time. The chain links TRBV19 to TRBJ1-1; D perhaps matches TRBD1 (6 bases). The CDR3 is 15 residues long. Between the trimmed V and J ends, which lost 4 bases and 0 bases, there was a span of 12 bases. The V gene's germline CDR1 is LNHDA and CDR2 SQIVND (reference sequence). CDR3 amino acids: CASSKFTGMNTEAFF. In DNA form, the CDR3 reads TGTGCCAGTAGTAAGTTTACAGGGATGAACACTGAAGCTTTCTTT.

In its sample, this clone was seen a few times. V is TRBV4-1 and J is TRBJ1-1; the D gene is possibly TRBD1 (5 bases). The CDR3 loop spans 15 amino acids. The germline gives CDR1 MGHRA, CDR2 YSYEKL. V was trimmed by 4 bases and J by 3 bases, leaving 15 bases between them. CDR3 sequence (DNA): TGCGCCAGCAGCCCCCTACCAATCAGGGACACTGAAGCTTTCTTT. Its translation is CASSPLPIRDTEAFF.

The CDR3 reads CASSYGDSSGNTIYF. For the CDR3, the DNA is TGTGCCAGCAGTTACGGTGACAGCTCTGGAAACACCATATATTTT. The chain uses TRBV6-6 and TRBJ1-3; D is perhaps TRBD1 (5 bases). Germline loops: CDR1 MNHNY, CDR2 SVGAGI (reference sequence). The CDR3 is 15 amino acids. Trimming pared 2 bases from V and 0 bases from J, leaving 8 bases between.

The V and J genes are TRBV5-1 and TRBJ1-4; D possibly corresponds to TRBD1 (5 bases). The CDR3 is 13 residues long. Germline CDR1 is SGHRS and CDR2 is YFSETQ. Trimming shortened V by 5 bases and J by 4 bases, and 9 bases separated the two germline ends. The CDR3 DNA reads TGCGCCAGCAGACCGGGGGATAATGAAAAACTGTTTTTT. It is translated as CASRPGDNEKLFF.

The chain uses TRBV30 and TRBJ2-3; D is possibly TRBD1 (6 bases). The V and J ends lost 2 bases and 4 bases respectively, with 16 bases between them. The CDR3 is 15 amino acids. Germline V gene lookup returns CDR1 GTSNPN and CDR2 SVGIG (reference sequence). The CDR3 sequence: CAWSTGQGSPDTQYF. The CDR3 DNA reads TGTGCCTGGAGTACTGGCCAGGGGTCCCCAGATACGCAGTATTTT.

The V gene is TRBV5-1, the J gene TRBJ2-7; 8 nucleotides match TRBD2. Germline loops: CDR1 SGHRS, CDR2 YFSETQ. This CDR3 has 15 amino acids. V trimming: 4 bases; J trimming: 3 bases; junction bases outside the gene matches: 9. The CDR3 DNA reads TGCGCCAGCAGCCCCCCCGGGGGGGGGAACTACGAGCAGTACTTC. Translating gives CASSPPGGGNYEQYF.

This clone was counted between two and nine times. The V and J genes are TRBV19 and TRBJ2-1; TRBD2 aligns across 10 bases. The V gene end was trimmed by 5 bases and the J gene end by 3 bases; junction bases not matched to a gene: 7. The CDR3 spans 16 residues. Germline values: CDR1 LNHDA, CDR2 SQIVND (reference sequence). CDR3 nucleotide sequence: TGTGCCAGTAGTTCCACTAGCGGGAACCTCTACAATGAGCAGTTCTTC. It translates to CASSSTSGNLYNEQFF.

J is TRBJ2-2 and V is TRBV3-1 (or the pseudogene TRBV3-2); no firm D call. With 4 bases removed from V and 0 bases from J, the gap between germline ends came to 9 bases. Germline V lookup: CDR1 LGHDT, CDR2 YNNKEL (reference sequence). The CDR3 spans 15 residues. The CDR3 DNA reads TGTGCCAGCAGCCGGGTCGGAGCGAACACCGGGGAGCTGTTTTTT. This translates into CASSRVGANTGELFF.

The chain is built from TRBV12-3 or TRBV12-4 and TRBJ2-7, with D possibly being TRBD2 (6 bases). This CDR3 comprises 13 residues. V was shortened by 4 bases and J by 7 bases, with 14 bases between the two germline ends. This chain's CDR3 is CASSSGLSGEQYV. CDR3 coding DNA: TGTGCCAGCAGTTCGGGACTGTCGGGGGAGCAGTACGTC.

The CDR3 loop is CASSLSRTGVGYTF. The CDR3 nucleotides are TGTGCCAGCAGCTTATCCAGAACAGGGGTGGGCTACACCTTC. The gene calls are TRBV7-8 and TRBJ1-2; TRBD1 matches 7 bases. The germline V gene encodes CDR1 SGHVS and CDR2 FQNEAQ. Trimming took 2 bases from V and 8 from J; bases not matched to a gene: 8. This CDR3 comprises 14 residues.

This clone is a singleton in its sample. CDR3 sequence reads: CASSGGTAYGYTF. CDR3 nucleotides: TGTGCCAGCAGCGGCGGGACGGCCTATGGCTACACCTTC. The gene calls are TRBV2 and TRBJ1-2; possibly TRBD1 for D (5 bases). This CDR3 region has 13 residues. V dropped 6 bases and J dropped 4 bases, with 12 bases sitting between them. Germline CDR1 is SNHLY and CDR2 is FYNNEI.

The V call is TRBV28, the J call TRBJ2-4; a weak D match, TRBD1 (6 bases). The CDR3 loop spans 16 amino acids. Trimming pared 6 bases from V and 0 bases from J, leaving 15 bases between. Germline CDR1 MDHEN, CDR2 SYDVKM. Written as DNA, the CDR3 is TGTGCCAGCAGGAGTTCAGGGGTCCAAGCCAAAAACATTCAGTACTTC. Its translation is CASRSSGVQAKNIQYF.

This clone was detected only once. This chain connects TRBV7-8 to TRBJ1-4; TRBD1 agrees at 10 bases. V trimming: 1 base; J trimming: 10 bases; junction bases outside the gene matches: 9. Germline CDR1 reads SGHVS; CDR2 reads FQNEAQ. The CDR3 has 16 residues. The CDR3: CASSLEKDRGAVKLFF. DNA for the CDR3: TGTGCCAGCAGCTTAGAAAAGGACAGGGGGGCAGTAAAACTGTTTTTT.

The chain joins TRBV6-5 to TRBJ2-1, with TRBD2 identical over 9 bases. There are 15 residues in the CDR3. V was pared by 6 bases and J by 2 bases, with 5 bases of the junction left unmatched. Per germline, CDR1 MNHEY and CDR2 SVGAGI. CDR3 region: CASSLAGEAYNEQFF. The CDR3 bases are TGTGCCAGCAGCTTAGCGGGAGAGGCCTACAATGAGCAGTTCTTC.

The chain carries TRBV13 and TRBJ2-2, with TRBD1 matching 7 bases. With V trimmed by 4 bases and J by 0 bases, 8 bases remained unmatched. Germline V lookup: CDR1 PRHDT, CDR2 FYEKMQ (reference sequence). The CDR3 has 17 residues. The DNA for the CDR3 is TGTGCCAGCAGCTCAAGTCCCGGGACAGCGAACACCGGGGAGCTGTTTTTT. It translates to CASSSSPGTANTGELFF.

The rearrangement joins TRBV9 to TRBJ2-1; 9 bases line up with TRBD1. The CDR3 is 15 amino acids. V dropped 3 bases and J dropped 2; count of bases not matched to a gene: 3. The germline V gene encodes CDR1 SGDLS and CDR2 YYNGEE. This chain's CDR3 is CASSGGQGTYNEQFF. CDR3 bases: TGTGCCAGCAGCGGAGGACAGGGGACCTACAATGAGCAGTTCTTC.

CDR3 DNA sequence: TGCGCCAGCAGCTTCACAGAGAGCGAGCAGTACTTC. Protein: CASSFTESEQYF. The chain joins TRBV5-1 to TRBJ2-7; D gene ambiguous. Germline lookup yields CDR1 SGHRS and CDR2 YFSETQ. Trimming pared 2 bases from V and 6 bases from J, leaving 9 bases between. This CDR3 has 12 residues.

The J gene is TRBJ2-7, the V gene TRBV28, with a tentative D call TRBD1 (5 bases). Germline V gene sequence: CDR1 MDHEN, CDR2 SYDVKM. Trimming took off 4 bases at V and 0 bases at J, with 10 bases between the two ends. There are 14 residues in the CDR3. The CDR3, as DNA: TGTGCCAGCAGTTCGTGGACAAACTCCTACGAGCAGTACTTC. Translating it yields CASSSWTNSYEQYF.

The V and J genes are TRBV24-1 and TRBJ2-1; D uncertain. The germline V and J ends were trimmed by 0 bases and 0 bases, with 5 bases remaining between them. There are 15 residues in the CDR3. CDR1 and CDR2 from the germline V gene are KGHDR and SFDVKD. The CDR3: CATSDLSSSYNEQFF. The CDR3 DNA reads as TGTGCCACCAGTGATTTGTCGAGCTCCTACAATGAGCAGTTCTTC.